This TCR beta chain was found in a study of beta chain features in type 1 diabetes. The authors reverse transcribed all of the isolated RNA, so sequencing captured expressed TCRB transcripts. Here immunoSEQ multiplex PCR was the method, and the copy in TCRdb shows in-frame clones only, minus some. This sample has around 300,000 clones, with 8% found just once. The V end was cut by 4 bases, the J end by 4 bases, with 13 bases between. The CDR3 is 14 residues long. Germline CDR1 is MDHEN and CDR2 is SYDVKM. Source material: central memory CD4+ T cells from blood. The TCR originated in a woman aged 18-29 years in good health. V usage is TRBV28 and J usage is TRBJ1-1; a weak D match, TRBD1 (5 bases). The CDR3 sequence: CASSSGGVGTEAFF. CDR3 bases: TGTGCCAGCAGTTCGGGAGGGGTTGGCACTGAAGCTTTCTTT.